The clone carrying this TCR beta chain was detected a few times. Its specificity is unknown. V was cut by 0 bases and J by 8 bases, with 12 bases left in between. CDR1 and CDR2 from the germline V gene are SGHRS and YFSETQ. This CDR3 region has 13 residues. Quantitative 5'-RACE was performed with molecular barcodes, and it yielded the TCR beta libraries. TCRdb re-called the 5' RACE reads with MiXCR, one entry per CDR3 protein. In the table there are 750,000 to 850,000 distinct CDR3 sequences, 12% of which are singletons. The sample is drawn from a study of CD8 T cells in ankylosing spondylitis. Study-level findings and limits: Matched ankylosing spondylitis synovial fluid reportedly showed significant enrichment of disease-linked clones. Seemingly distinctive of ankylosing spondylitis blood was a TCR beta motif formed by eight highly homologous variants.

The origin of this receptor is a male donor with ankylosing spondylitis. This sequence joins TRBV5-1 and TRBJ2-7; maybe TRBD1 (6 bases). Material for sequencing was blood, either unsorted or a sorted T cell fraction (not recorded which). The CDR3: CASSLDGQGKQYF. CDR3 bases: TGCGCCAGCAGCTTGGATGGGCAGGGGAAGCAGTACTTC.